The rows below give T cell receptor beta chains drawn from one sample of a study of T cells in localized non-small cell lung cancer. Assay: immunoSEQ multiplex PCR; the TCRdb copy retains only in-frame clones and omits some. This sample has about 16,000 clones, with about four fifths found just once. Source: peripheral blood, taken before any cancer treatment. The receptors here all came from a male donor older than 55 with stage I lung adenocarcinoma. Both conserved end residues are part of each CDR3. A D gene is named only where the DNA matches it firmly. Not every row has a clone size; where given, it reads once, few, many or a size class.

cdr3_aa cdr3_nt clone_size d_call j_call v_call
CASSRQGSYEQYF TGTGCCAGCAGTAGGCAGGGGAGCTACGAGCAGTACTTC few . TRBJ2-7 TRBV6-1
CAISGGTLTYEQYF TGTGCCATCAGTGGCGGGACACTGACCTACGAGCAGTACTTC . . TRBJ2-7 TRBV10-3
CASSTGQGAIQPQHF TGTGCCAGTAGTACGGGACAGGGGGCTATTCAGCCCCAGCATTTT . TRBD1 TRBJ1-5 TRBV19
CASSGGFYNEQFF TGTGCCAGCAGCGGGGGCTTCTACAATGAGCAGTTCTTC . . TRBJ2-1 TRBV11-3
CASSLSQPQHF TGTGCCAGCAGTTTGAGTCAGCCCCAGCATTTT . . TRBJ1-5 TRBV28
CASSGTGTGRNQPQHF TGTGCCAGCAGCGGGACCGGGACAGGGCGCAATCAGCCCCAGCATTTT few TRBD1 TRBJ1-5 TRBV2
CASSGTGKEAEAFF TGTGCCAGCAGCGGGACAGGGAAGGAGGCTGAAGCTTTCTTT medium-sized TRBD1 TRBJ1-1 TRBV9
CASSLLGWGSGANVLTF TGCGCCAGCAGCTTGTTAGGATGGGGTTCTGGGGCCAACGTCCTGACTTTC . . TRBJ2-6 TRBV5-1
CASSELPQGYGYTF TGTGCCAGCAGTGAGCTTCCCCAGGGTTATGGCTACACCTTC once . TRBJ1-2 TRBV2
CASSFGPYEQYF TGTGCCAGCAGTTTTGGGCCCTACGAGCAGTACTTC . . TRBJ2-7 TRBV28
CASTGRSGTQYF TGTGCCAGCACGGGGCGGTCCGGGACCCAGTACTTC . . TRBJ2-5 TRBV28
CSLFGGSQGTEAFF TGCAGCTTATTCGGGGGTAGTCAGGGGACTGAAGCTTTCTTT . . TRBJ1-1 TRBV29-1
CASSVGEREQFF TGTGCCAGCAGCGTAGGAGAGCGAGAGCAGTTCTTC . . TRBJ2-1 TRBV9
CASSLDIRVYYGYTF TGTGCCAGCAGCTTAGATATCAGGGTATACTATGGCTACACCTTC few . TRBJ1-2 TRBV11-2
CASSHHRAPAFF TGTGCCAGCAGTCACCACAGGGCTCCAGCTTTCTTT . . TRBJ1-1 TRBV28
CASSFQGAPGLYEQYF TGCGCCAGCAGCTTCCAGGGGGCCCCGGGATTGTATGAGCAGTACTTC . TRBD1 TRBJ2-7 TRBV5-1
CASSLQAMSSYNEQFF TGTGCCAGCAGCTTACAAGCCATGAGCTCCTACAATGAGCAGTTCTTC once . TRBJ2-1 TRBV11-2
CASSPGTGSTDTQYF TGTGCCAGCAGCCCCGGGACTGGTAGCACAGATACGCAGTATTTT . . TRBJ2-3 TRBV7-9
CASSFQEAQYF TGCGCCAGCAGCTTCCAAGAGGCCCAGTACTTC . . TRBJ2-5 TRBV5-1
CASSVTTDQPQHF TGTGCCAGCAGCGTAACGACAGATCAGCCCCAGCATTTT . . TRBJ1-5 TRBV9
CASSPRSSGRGGNEQFF TGTGCCAGTAGTCCCCGAAGTAGCGGGAGAGGGGGCAATGAGCAGTTCTTC . TRBD2 TRBJ2-1 TRBV19
CASNPSRGAKTEAFF TGTGCCAGCAACCCTAGCCGGGGGGCGAAAACTGAAGCTTTCTTT . . TRBJ1-1 TRBV13
CASSPRQDNEKLFF TGTGCCAGCTCACCGCGGCAGGATAATGAAAAACTGTTTTTT . . TRBJ1-4 TRBV18
CASSESPGGLNTEAFF TGCGCCAGCAGTGAAAGCCCCGGGGGTCTGAACACTGAAGCTTTCTTT once . TRBJ1-1 TRBV10-2
CASSPLAGDNNEQFF TGTGCCAGCAGCCCCTTGGCAGGAGACAACAATGAGCAGTTCTTC . . TRBJ2-1 TRBV9
CASSPPGQDYEQYF TGTGCCAGCTCACCACCGGGACAGGACTACGAGCAGTACTTC medium-sized TRBD1 TRBJ2-7 TRBV18
CASSPLLEGETQYF TGTGCCAGCAGCCCCCTGCTGGAGGGAGAGACCCAGTACTTC . . TRBJ2-5 TRBV9
CASSVADSGANVLTF TGTGCCAGCAGCGTAGCGGACTCTGGGGCCAACGTCCTGACTTTC . . TRBJ2-6 TRBV9
CASSPRGRGRELFF TGTGCCAGCAGCCCCAGGGGGCGGGGGCGGGAGCTGTTTTTT . . TRBJ2-2 TRBV5-6
CASSEAGDNYNEQFF TGTGCCAGCAGTGAAGCGGGGGACAACTACAATGAGCAGTTCTTC once . TRBJ2-1 TRBV6-1
CSVEKADNNEQFF TGCAGCGTTGAAAAAGCAGACAACAATGAGCAGTTCTTC . . TRBJ2-1 TRBV29-1
CASHRGDGANVLTF TGTGCCAGTCACAGGGGAGATGGGGCCAACGTCCTGACTTTC . TRBD1 TRBJ2-6 TRBV2
CSVDQGFEKLFF TGCAGCGTTGATCAGGGATTCGAAAAACTGTTTTTT . . TRBJ1-4 TRBV29-1
CASSPRADYGYTF TGTGCCAGCTCACCACGTGCGGACTATGGCTACACCTTC . . TRBJ1-2 TRBV18
CASSSRNTEAFF TGTGCCAGCAGTTCCAGGAACACTGAAGCTTTCTTT . . TRBJ1-1 TRBV28
CASSVALGGQETQYF TGTGCCAGCAGCGTAGCCCTCGGGGGGCAAGAGACCCAGTACTTC few TRBD2 TRBJ2-5 TRBV9
CASSLTGALDEQYF TGTGCCAGCAGTTTAACCGGGGCTCTTGACGAGCAGTACTTC . . TRBJ2-7 TRBV28
CASSPQLATGELFF TGTGCCAGCAGCCCTCAGCTCGCCACCGGGGAGCTGTTTTTT . . TRBJ2-2 TRBV9
CAGLAYNEQFF TGCGCAGGGCTGGCCTACAATGAGCAGTTCTTC . . TRBJ2-1 TRBV29-1
CASSYGAGLWNEQYF TGTGCCAGCAGTTACGGAGCGGGCCTTTGGAACGAGCAGTACTTC . . TRBJ2-7 TRBV6-6
CASSEGRGRETQYF TGTGCCAGCAGCGAGGGGAGGGGGCGAGAGACCCAGTACTTC once . TRBJ2-5 TRBV11-3
CASSPQTGARETQYF TGTGCCAGCTCACCTCAGACAGGGGCTAGAGAGACCCAGTACTTC . TRBD1 TRBJ2-5 TRBV18
CAWSVRDRVDQPQHF TGTGCCTGGAGTGTACGGGACAGGGTCGATCAGCCCCAGCATTTT few TRBD1 TRBJ1-5 TRBV30
CASMEVNGYNEQFF TGTGCCAGCATGGAAGTTAACGGGTACAATGAGCAGTTCTTC . . TRBJ2-1 TRBV7-9
CASSDLVNTEAFF TGTGCCAGCAGCGACCTCGTGAACACTGAAGCTTTCTTT . . TRBJ1-1 TRBV7-3
CASSLGSQPQHF TGTGCCAGCAGCTTGGGTAGTCAGCCCCAGCATTTT . . TRBJ1-5 TRBV13
CASSLMPTGRSYNSPLHF TGTGCCAGCAGCTTAATGCCGACAGGACGCTCCTATAATTCACCCCTCCACTTT . . TRBJ1-6 TRBV11-2
CASRQDNSPLHF TGTGCCAGCCGGCAGGATAATTCACCCCTCCACTTT . . TRBJ1-6 TRBV2
CASSPQGTDTQYF TGTGCCAGCAGCCCACAGGGCACAGATACGCAGTATTTT . . TRBJ2-3 TRBV6-5
CASSFQTWGGGYNNEQFF TGTGCCAGCAGCTTCCAAACCTGGGGAGGGGGCTATAACAATGAGCAGTTCTTC . . TRBJ2-1 TRBV11-2
CASSAQGAGDTQYF TGTGCCAGCAGCGCACAGGGCGCCGGGGATACGCAGTATTTT . . TRBJ2-3 TRBV7-2